A selection of T cell receptor beta chains follows, all from one sample in a study of blood T cell repertoires in COVID-19. The repertoire was sequenced with immunoSEQ multiplex PCR; TCRdb's copy has only in-frame clones and lacks some. The repertoire includes some 80,000 clones, approximately 79% of them detected once, and approximately 5% sits in the top ten. Sequenced input: peripheral blood. Source of these receptors: a woman of 80 years or more with active or convalescent COVID-19. Both conserved end residues are part of each CDR3. D genes are given only for firm matches.

d_call: NA
v_call: TRBV9
cdr3_length: 15
j_call: TRBJ1-1
cdr3_nt: TGTGCCAGCAGCGCCACAGTTCAGGTAAACACTGAAGCTTTCTTT
cdr3_aa: CASSATVQVNTEAFF

d_call: TRBD1
v_call: TRBV18
cdr3_length: 15
j_call: TRBJ2-1
cdr3_nt: TGTGCCAGCTCAGCCCGGGACAGGGTATACAATGAGCAGTTCTTC
cdr3_aa: CASSARDRVYNEQFF

d_call: NA
v_call: TRBV6-6
cdr3_length: 16
j_call: TRBJ1-2
cdr3_nt: TGTGCCAGCAGTTACTTCCTAGGACGGGCGGGATATGGCTACACCTTC
cdr3_aa: CASSYFLGRAGYGYTF

d_call: NA
v_call: TRBV10-3
cdr3_length: 15
j_call: TRBJ1-2
cdr3_nt: TGTGCCATCAGTGAGTCGCGGGTGAAGGCGGGTGGCTACACCTTC
cdr3_aa: CAISESRVKAGGYTF

d_call: NA
v_call: TRBV30
cdr3_length: 11
j_call: TRBJ2-1
cdr3_nt: TGTGCCTGGAGTGCGCGCGCCGAGCAGTTCTTC
cdr3_aa: CAWSARAEQFF

d_call: TRBD1
v_call: TRBV7-8
cdr3_length: 14
j_call: TRBJ1-1
cdr3_nt: TGTGCCAGCAGCAGACTGACAGGGTACACTGAAGCTTTCTTT
cdr3_aa: CASSRLTGYTEAFF

d_call: TRBD1
v_call: TRBV7-2
cdr3_length: 15
j_call: TRBJ2-5
cdr3_nt: TGTGCCAGCAGCCCATTGACAGGGGCCGGGGAGACCCAGTACTTC
cdr3_aa: CASSPLTGAGETQYF

d_call: NA
v_call: TRBV7-8
cdr3_length: 14
j_call: TRBJ2-3
cdr3_nt: TGTGCCAGCAGCTTACTGGGGGGGGCGGGGACGCAGTATTTT
cdr3_aa: CASSLLGGAGTQYF

d_call: NA
v_call: TRBV6-5
cdr3_length: 15
j_call: TRBJ1-4
cdr3_nt: TGTGCCAGCAGTTACGACGCCGGACGACCGGAGGGACTGTTTTTT
cdr3_aa: CASSYDAGRPEGLFF

d_call: NA
v_call: TRBV18
cdr3_length: 15
j_call: TRBJ2-7
cdr3_nt: TGTGCCAGCTCACCAATCGGTGCAGGGGAAAGCGAGCAGTACTTC
cdr3_aa: CASSPIGAGESEQYF

d_call: NA
v_call: TRBV7-2
cdr3_length: 13
j_call: TRBJ1-2
cdr3_nt: TGTGCCAGCAGCCTTGGACGACTAGATGGCTACACCTTC
cdr3_aa: CASSLGRLDGYTF

d_call: NA
v_call: TRBV28
cdr3_length: 13
j_call: TRBJ1-2
cdr3_nt: TGTGCCAGCGGCCCGGCGGGGCCTTATGGCTACACCTTC
cdr3_aa: CASGPAGPYGYTF

d_call: TRBD2
v_call: TRBV27
cdr3_length: 16
j_call: TRBJ2-7
cdr3_nt: TGTGCCAGCGGAACCCGGGGGGGGCATTCCCTTTACGAGCAGTACTTC
cdr3_aa: CASGTRGGHSLYEQYF

d_call: NA
v_call: TRBV2
cdr3_length: 14
j_call: TRBJ1-4
cdr3_nt: TGTGCCAGCACAGGGATGAGTACTAATGAAAAACTGTTTTTT
cdr3_aa: CASTGMSTNEKLFF

d_call: NA
v_call: TRBV7-9
cdr3_length: 12
j_call: TRBJ1-5
cdr3_nt: TGTGCCAGCAGCATAGGGGGAGGGCCCCAGCATTTT
cdr3_aa: CASSIGGGPQHF

d_call: NA
v_call: TRBV10-3
cdr3_length: 12
j_call: TRBJ1-1
cdr3_nt: TGTGCCATCAGTGCCAGGCACACTGAAGCTTTCTTT
cdr3_aa: CAISARHTEAFF

d_call: NA
v_call: TRBV11-2
cdr3_length: 14
j_call: TRBJ2-7
cdr3_nt: TGTGCCAGCAGCCCGAGGAGAAGCTCCTACGAGCAGTACTTC
cdr3_aa: CASSPRRSSYEQYF

d_call: NA
v_call: TRBV4-3
cdr3_length: 17
j_call: TRBJ2-3
cdr3_nt: TGCGCCAGCAGCCAAGGTGTGGTGGCGGGGAGCACAGATACGCAGTATTTT
cdr3_aa: CASSQGVVAGSTDTQYF

d_call: TRBD1
v_call: TRBV3-1/TRBV3-2
cdr3_length: 15
j_call: TRBJ2-7
cdr3_nt: TGTGCCAGCAGCCAAGGAGGGACAGGGGCCTACGAGCAGTACTTC
cdr3_aa: CASSQGGTGAYEQYF